This is a list of T cell receptor beta chains from one sample in a study of T cells expressing NK-cell markers. Reprocessing the 5' RACE reads, TCRdb reports a single entry for every CDR3 protein and omits DNA. The sample holds 500,000 to 700,000 distinct CDR3 sequences. The sample comprised blood T cells: a sorted CD56 or NKG2C T cell subset, CD4+ or CD8+ T cells, or bulk PBMC T cells (not recorded which). These receptors came from a young man in good health. CDR3s include the opening cysteine and the closing phenylalanine or tryptophan.

>TRBV5-4|TRBJ2-3
CASSPKGQGSTDTQYF
>TRBV25-1|TRBJ2-1
CASSERGWDEQFF
>TRBV18|TRBJ2-1
CASSPGTSGIEINEQFF
>TRBV2|TRBJ2-1
CASSEAYRSNEQFF
>TRBV7-9|TRBJ2-7
CASSGGDRVISYEQYF
>TRBV6-1|TRBJ2-1
CASSKTSGNEQFF
>TRBV9|TRBJ1-3
CASSLGEARNTIYF
>TRBV24-1|TRBJ2-3
CATSNRGLGRGDTQYF
>TRBV5-1|TRBJ2-3
CASSREGRSPDTQYF
>TRBV7-9|TRBJ2-2
CASAGDRDRNTGELFF
>TRBV7-9|TRBJ2-1
CASSLSDRGQFF
>TRBV5-1|TRBJ2-5
CASSDQPGTTKETQYF
>TRBV4-3|TRBJ2-1
CASSQGSRPYEQFF
>TRBV6-1|TRBJ2-6
CASGGQGGSGANVLTF
>TRBV20-1|TRBJ2-1
CSARGTSGSNKGEQFF
>TRBV29-1|TRBJ2-1
CSVDGIAGKSSEQFF
>TRBV24-1|TRBJ2-5
CATSDLRGSGQETQYF
>TRBV11-1|TRBJ2-1
CASSLAGTSGRASSYNEQFF
>TRBV6-2/TRBV6-3|TRBJ1-5
CASQITTGRGQPQHF
>TRBV11-1|TRBJ1-3
CASSRDRGWDPPGPGNTIYF
>TRBV20-1|TRBJ2-4
CSARRLAGGVTKNIQYF
>TRBV7-9|TRBJ2-1
CASSLALDGEQFF
>TRBV3-1|TRBJ2-4
CASSRATQYTSGSNLAKNIQYF
>TRBV11-2|TRBJ2-5
CASGGGQKTSKTQYF
>TRBV27|TRBJ2-1
CASSLSNMRNEQFF
>TRBV9|TRBJ2-6
CASSVGLAGSSGANVLTF
>TRBV20-1|TRBJ2-3
CSARSASGRTSTDTQYF
>TRBV6-2/TRBV6-3|TRBJ1-5
CASTRQSYQPQHF
>TRBV6-5|TRBJ2-1
CASSYGLAGGPWNEQFF
>TRBV7-2|TRBJ1-2
CASSLARTVTNYGYTF
>TRBV7-6|TRBJ2-1
CASSLSVGGSAYNEQFF
>TRBV7-2|TRBJ2-1
CASVPGWDEQFF
>TRBV27|TRBJ1-1
CASSLSKGGGGLYLNTEAFF
>TRBV12-3/TRBV12-4|TRBJ1-5
CASSRRPWTGGDQPQHF
>TRBV3-1|TRBJ2-2
CASSQWSGRAHTGELFF
>TRBV7-6|TRBJ2-2
CAISGRAPGELFF
>TRBV28|TRBJ2-5
CASSPGPLGAQYF
>TRBV18|TRBJ1-5
CASSPATGDQPQHF
>TRBV4-2|TRBJ1-4
CASSQERGYNEKLFF
>TRBV7-9|TRBJ2-7
CASSTYRADPREQYF
>TRBV20-1|TRBJ2-3
CSASGSGGRSSTDTQYF
>TRBV6-5|TRBJ2-5
CASSYSMGAGAKETQYF
>TRBV7-9|TRBJ1-4
CASSWRGVKDEKLFF
>TRBV4-3|TRBJ1-2
CASSQRQGANYGYTF
>TRBV12-3/TRBV12-4|TRBJ2-3
CASSLALADSGVYTQYF
>TRBV12-3/TRBV12-4|TRBJ1-2
CASSFPGLGGYTF
>TRBV20-1|TRBJ1-3
CSASPPDHSGNTIYF
>TRBV10-3|TRBJ1-3
CAISGRAARSGNTIYF
>TRBV4-2|TRBJ2-1
CASSQDVGVWREVWDEQFF
>TRBV12-3/TRBV12-4|TRBJ2-1
CASSLALAESSYNEQFF
>TRBV7-8|TRBJ2-3
CASSPTSRLAGGLTDTQYF
>TRBV20-1|TRBJ2-3
CSAKSPSTQYF
>TRBV20-1|TRBJ2-5
CSAKRLARSETQYF
>TRBV7-8|TRBJ2-1
CASKGREGRNEQFF
>TRBV10-3|TRBJ1-5
CAISGTGGGQPQHF
>TRBV4-2|TRBJ2-7
CASSQAGLYYEQYF
>TRBV20-1|TRBJ2-1
CSARVWLFGDEQFF